Below, 23 T cell receptor beta chains from the same sample are listed, as sequenced in a study of cytomegalovirus exposure and HLA in healthy donors. The PCR contained 60 Vbeta and 13 Jbeta primers. Repertoires were generated with immunoSEQ multiplex PCR, while TCRdb's copy carries only in-frame clones and drops some. The data contain roughly 140,000 clones, over 70% of them singletons. Sequenced input: PBMCs. The receptors stem from a man in his forties or fifties in good health and CMV-seronegative.

The sample holds one count of this clone. This rearrangement joins TRBV5-6 to TRBJ2-6; possibly TRBD2 for D (7 bases). This CDR3 is built from 17 residues. The V end lost 7 bases, the J end lost 1 base, and 18 bases lay between the germline ends. CDR1 and CDR2 from the germline V gene are SGHDT and YYEEEE. In DNA, the CDR3 is TGTGCCAGCGGGAGGGACACCCACCAGTCTGGGGCCAACGTCCTGACTTTC. This gives the protein CASGRDTHQSGANVLTF.

V gene TRBV9 combines with J gene TRBJ2-3, with 7 positions matching TRBD2. The CDR3 covers 16 residues. CDR1 is SGDLS, CDR2 YYNGEE, per germline. V lost 3 bases and J lost 1; bases outside the gene matches: 8. CDR3 sequence (DNA): TGTGCCAGCAGCGACGGACTAGTTGCTGGCACAGATACGCAGTATTTT. Translated, it gives CASSDGLVAGTDTQYF.

V is TRBV10-3 and J is TRBJ1-5; 10 nucleotides align to TRBD1. The V gene's germline CDR1 is ENHRY and CDR2 SYGVKD. The CDR3 consists of 19 residues. V shed 0 bases and J 10 bases; nucleotides not matched to a gene: 18. In nucleotides, the CDR3 is TGTGCCATCAGTGAGTCGACGACCGGGACAGGGGCCCTTGGGGAACCCCAGCATTTT. This codes for CAISESTTGTGALGEPQHF.

The V gene is TRBV11-2, the J gene TRBJ2-3, with 11 bases that match TRBD2. CDR1 is SGHAT and CDR2 is FQNNGV in the germline V gene. The CDR3 has 15 residues. Unmatched junction bases numbered 8, after V lost 7 bases and J lost 5 bases. CDR3 in amino acids: CASINSGGAGDTQYF. The CDR3 nucleotides are TGTGCCAGCATCAATAGCGGGGGGGCCGGAGATACGCAGTATTTT.

The chain has TRBV19 and TRBJ1-1; D possibly corresponds to TRBD1 (5 bases). Germline V gene data show CDR1 as LNHDA and CDR2 as SQIVND (reference sequence). V was clipped by 3 bases and J by 5 bases, with 16 bases between them. This CDR3 contains 15 residues. CDR3: CASSIYQGRATEAFF. The CDR3, as DNA: TGTGCCAGTAGTATTTACCAGGGAAGGGCTACTGAAGCTTTCTTT.

The rearrangement uses TRBV5-1 and TRBJ1-1, with D possibly matching TRBD1 (5 bases). Between the trimmed V and J ends, which lost 6 bases and 0 bases, there was a span of 15 bases. Germline assignment: CDR1 SGHRS and CDR2 YFSETQ. The CDR3 spans 15 residues. The CDR3 region has the DNA TGCGCCAGCAAGGGGTATCCTCCCATGAACACTGAAGCTTTCTTT. Amino acid sequence: CASKGYPPMNTEAFF.

The chain combines TRBV2 with TRBJ2-7; D unresolved. Germline CDR1 is SNHLY and CDR2 is FYNNEI. The V end was cut by 4 bases, the J end by 2 bases, with 9 bases between. CDR3 size: 13 residues. The CDR3 reads CASSVTPTYEQYF. The CDR3 DNA reads as TGTGCCAGCAGTGTAACCCCTACCTACGAGCAGTACTTC.

The chain uses TRBV10-2 and TRBJ1-5; 7 nucleotides agree with TRBD1. The CDR3 extends over 15 amino acids. The germline CDR1 and CDR2 sequences are WSHSY and SAAADI. With 6 bases clipped from V and 2 bases from J, the junction kept 7 bases outside the gene matches. The CDR3, as DNA: TGCGCCAGCAGCGACAGGGATTGGGGCAATCAGCCCCAGCATTTT. Encoded protein: CASSDRDWGNQPQHF.

The chain has TRBV5-1 and TRBJ2-5, with 7 bases matching TRBD1. Germline V CDR1 and CDR2: SGHRS, YFSETQ. V trimming: 4 bases; J trimming: 8 bases; junction bases outside the gene matches: 5. This CDR3 has 12 amino acids. This CDR3 is CASSGTDGTQYF. CDR3 in DNA: TGCGCCAGCAGCGGGACAGATGGAACCCAGTACTTC.

The rearrangement joins TRBV5-4 to TRBJ1-1, with D possibly being TRBD1 (6 bases). CDR3 length equals 14 residues. Germline V gene data show CDR1 as SGHNT and CDR2 as YYREEE (reference sequence). Trimming cost V 4 bases and J 2 bases, with 12 bases left between them. CDR3 coding DNA: TGTGCCAGCAGCCGGGACATTTTAAACACTGAAGCTTTCTTT. Translation: CASSRDILNTEAFF.

A word on this clone: A read error may produce the germline difference seen at one junction end. Other DNA sequences in the sample encode the same CDR3. CDR3 in amino acids: CASSEYVRGNSPLHF. DNA for the CDR3: TGTGCCAGCAGTGAATACGTCAGGGGTAATTCCCCCCTCCACTTT. The chain couples TRBV6-1 to TRBJ1-6, with D possibly being TRBD1 (6 bases). There are 15 residues in the CDR3. In germline, CDR1 is MNHNS, CDR2 SASEGT.

This chain uses TRBV10-2 with TRBJ2-7; a possible D gene is TRBD1 (5 bases). Trimming took 10 bases from V and 2 from J, leaving 12 bases between them. The CDR3 consists of 12 residues. Looked up from germline, CDR1 is WSHSY and CDR2 is SAAADI. The CDR3 loop reads CATRPRAYEQYF. CDR3 DNA sequence: TGCGCCACCCGACCCAGGGCCTACGAGCAGTACTTC.

The V call is TRBV6-6, the J call TRBJ1-6; 7 bases agree with TRBD1. Germline CDR1 MNHNY, CDR2 SVGAGI (reference sequence). This CDR3 spans 14 amino acids. J gave up 10 bases and V 6 bases, and 9 bases lay outside the gene matches. CDR3 sequence (DNA): TGTGCCAGCAGGCCTAAAGGACAGGTCTCACCCCTCCACTTT. Encoded protein: CASRPKGQVSPLHF.

This rearrangement joins TRBV5-6 to TRBJ1-2; 11 bases line up with TRBD1. Trimming at V came to 4 bases and at J to 8 bases, leaving 10 bases not matched to a gene. The germline V gene has CDR1 SGHDT and CDR2 YYEEEE. The CDR3 totals 15 residues. CDR3 sequence reads: CASSPADRGRRGYTF. CDR3 sequence (DNA): TGTGCCAGCAGCCCGGCGGACAGGGGGCGAAGAGGCTACACCTTC.

This chain joins TRBV9 and TRBJ2-7, with 9 bases matching TRBD2. The germline V gene encodes CDR1 SGDLS and CDR2 YYNGEE. CDR3 length: 14 amino acids. Trimming cost V 0 bases and J 6 bases; bases outside gene matches: 4. CDR3 DNA sequence: TGTGCCAGCAGCGTAGCTAGCGGGGCAGGCGAGCAGTACTTC. Its protein is CASSVASGAGEQYF.

The genes are TRBV7-9 and TRBJ1-1; possible D gene TRBD1, 6 bases. Trimming cost V 5 bases and J 0 bases, with 13 bases left between them. CDR1 and CDR2 (germline): SEHNR, FQNEAQ (reference sequence). This CDR3 region has 15 residues. In DNA, the CDR3 is TGTGCCAGCAGCCTCGGGACACTCATGAACACTGAAGCTTTCTTT. Its translation is CASSLGTLMNTEAFF.

The count of this clone is one. This chain uses TRBV9 with TRBJ2-7; D possibly corresponds to TRBD1 (7 bases). Germline assignment: CDR1 SGDLS and CDR2 YYNGEE. CDR3 size: 13 residues. Trimming took 3 bases from V and 6 from J, leaving 13 bases between them. The CDR3 spells CASSAHRGGEQYF. CDR3 DNA: TGTGCCAGCAGCGCCCACAGGGGAGGCGAGCAGTACTTC.

The CDR3 DNA is TGTGCCAGTAGTATTTTTCAAGGGGGCGGGGAGCTGTTTTTT. This encodes CASSIFQGGGELFF. V usage is TRBV19 and J usage is TRBJ2-2, with D possibly TRBD1 on 6 matching bases. Germline CDR1 LNHDA, CDR2 SQIVND (reference sequence). Trimming pared 3 bases from V and 7 bases from J, leaving 12 bases between. CDR3 length equals 14 residues.

This clone is a singleton in its sample. The V gene is TRBV6-5, the J gene TRBJ1-1; TRBD1 matches at 7 bases. The CDR3 loop spans 14 amino acids. Looked up from germline, CDR1 is MNHEY and CDR2 is SVGAGI. V lost 5 bases and J lost 1; bases outside the gene matches: 4. CDR3 sequence: CASSRNRGNTEAFF. The CDR3 coding sequence is TGTGCCAGCAGTCGTAACAGGGGGAACACTGAAGCTTTCTTT.

The chain couples TRBV9 to TRBJ2-4, with 10 bases matching TRBD2. CDR1 and CDR2 (germline): SGDLS, YYNGEE. V shed 0 bases, J shed 7 bases, and the junction held 1 base outside the gene matches. This CDR3 is 14 amino acids long. CDR3 loop: CASSVELAGNIQYF. DNA of the CDR3: TGTGCCAGCAGCGTAGAACTAGCGGGGAACATTCAGTACTTC.

V gene TRBV12-5 combines with J gene TRBJ1-2; weak D call: TRBD1 (5 bases). This CDR3 comprises 15 residues. V lost 0 bases, J lost 2 bases, and 10 bases lay in between. Germline values: CDR1 LGHNT, CDR2 FRNRAP. The DNA of the CDR3 is TGTGCTAGTGGTTTGGTACCTCCAGGGAACTATGGCTACACCTTC. Translating gives CASGLVPPGNYGYTF.

The rearrangement links TRBV29-1 to TRBJ1-2, with D hard to call. With 6 bases removed from V and 6 bases from J, the gap between germline ends came to 11 bases. Germline CDR1 SQVTM, CDR2 ANQGSEA. This CDR3 contains 11 residues. The CDR3 DNA is TGCAGCGTAGTTCAGATGAATGGCTACACCTTC. Amino acids: CSVVQMNGYTF.

This sequence joins TRBV7-2 and TRBJ2-1, with D possibly being TRBD2 (6 bases). Trimming pared 1 base from V and 8 bases from J, leaving 15 bases between. Germline lookup yields CDR1 SGHTA and CDR2 FQGNSA. The CDR3 spans 15 residues. The CDR3 DNA is TGTGCCAGCAGCTTAGTGGGGGGAGATCTCGATGAGCAGTTCTTC. Protein: CASSLVGGDLDEQFF.